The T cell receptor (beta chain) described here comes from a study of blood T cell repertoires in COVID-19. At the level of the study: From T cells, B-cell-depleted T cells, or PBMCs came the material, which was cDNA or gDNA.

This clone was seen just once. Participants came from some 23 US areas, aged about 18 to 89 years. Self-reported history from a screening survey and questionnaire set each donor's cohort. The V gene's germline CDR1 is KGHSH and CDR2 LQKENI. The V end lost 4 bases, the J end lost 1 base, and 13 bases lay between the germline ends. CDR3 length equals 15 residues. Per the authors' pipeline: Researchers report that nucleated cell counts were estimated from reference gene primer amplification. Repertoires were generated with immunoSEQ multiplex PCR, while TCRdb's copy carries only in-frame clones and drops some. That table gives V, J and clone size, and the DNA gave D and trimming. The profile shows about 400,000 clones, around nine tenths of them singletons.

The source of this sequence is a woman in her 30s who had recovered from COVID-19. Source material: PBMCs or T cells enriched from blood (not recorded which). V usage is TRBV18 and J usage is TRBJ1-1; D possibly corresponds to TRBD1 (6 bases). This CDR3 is CASSQIGQPNTEAFF. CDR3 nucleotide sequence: TGTGCCAGCTCACAGATAGGACAGCCGAACACTGAAGCTTTCTTT.